This T cell receptor beta chain derives from a study of T cell responses to AZD1222 COVID-19 vaccine. Study-level findings and limits: Per reports, nearly half of all spike-specific TCRs target regions that are unmutated in variants. Among those given AZD1222, only six were seropositive at baseline. Spike-specific TCR breadth and depth went up after people got two AZD1222 doses.

The CDR3 has 15 amino acids. J lost 9 bases, V lost 2 bases, and 7 bases had no gene match. In germline, CDR1 is MNHNY, CDR2 SVGAGI (reference sequence). Pooled in the analysis were second doses at about 4 or about 12 weeks. Concerning this clone: Its antigen is unknown.

Profiling relied on immunoSEQ multiplex PCR, and the TCRdb table lists in-frame clones only, not all of them. The sample includes 100,000 or so clones, just over 85% of them seen just once. This chain connects TRBV6-6 to TRBJ1-6; the match to TRBD1 covers 7 bases. The sequence was obtained from an adult who received the AZD1222 COVID-19 vaccine. Sample: peripheral blood, taken 28 days after the second AZD1222 dose. CDR3: CASSYQGEMGSPLHF. CDR3 DNA: TGTGCCAGCAGTTACCAGGGGGAGATGGGTTCACCCCTCCACTTT.